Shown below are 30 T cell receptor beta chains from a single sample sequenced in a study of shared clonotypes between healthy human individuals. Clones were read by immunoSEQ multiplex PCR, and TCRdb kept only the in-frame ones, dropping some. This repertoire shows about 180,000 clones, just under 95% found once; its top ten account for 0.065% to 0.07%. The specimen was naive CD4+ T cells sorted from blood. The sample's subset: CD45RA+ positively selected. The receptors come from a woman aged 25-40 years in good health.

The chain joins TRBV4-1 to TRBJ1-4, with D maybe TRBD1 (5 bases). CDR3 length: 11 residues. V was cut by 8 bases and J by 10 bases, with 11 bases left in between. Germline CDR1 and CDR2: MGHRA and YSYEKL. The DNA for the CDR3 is TGCGCCAGCGATGATAGGGGAAAACTGTTTTTT. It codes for CASDDRGKLFF.

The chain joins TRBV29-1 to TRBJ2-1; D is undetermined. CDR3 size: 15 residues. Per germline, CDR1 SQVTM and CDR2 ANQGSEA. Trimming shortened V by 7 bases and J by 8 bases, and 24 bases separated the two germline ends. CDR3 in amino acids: CSATGSDVSSDEQFF. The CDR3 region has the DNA TGCAGCGCCACCGGGTCTGACGTTTCGAGCGATGAGCAGTTCTTC.

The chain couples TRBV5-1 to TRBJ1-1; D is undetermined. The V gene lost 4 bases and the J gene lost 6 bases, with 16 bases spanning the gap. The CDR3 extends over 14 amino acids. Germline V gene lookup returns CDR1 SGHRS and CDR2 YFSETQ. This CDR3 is CASSRILEGSEAFF. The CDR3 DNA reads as TGCGCCAGCAGCCGAATACTGGAGGGCTCTGAAGCTTTCTTT. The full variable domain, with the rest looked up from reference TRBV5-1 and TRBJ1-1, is KAGVTQTPRYLIKTRGQQVTLSCSPISGHRSVSWYQQTPGQGLQFLFEYFSETQRNKGNFPGRFSGRQFSNSRSEMNVSTLELGDSALYLCASSRILEGSEAFFGQGTRLTVV.

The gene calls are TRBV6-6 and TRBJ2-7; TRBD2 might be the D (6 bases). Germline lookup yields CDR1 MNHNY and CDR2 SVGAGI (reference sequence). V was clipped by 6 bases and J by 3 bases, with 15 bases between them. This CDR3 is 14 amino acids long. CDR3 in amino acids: CASSRDSSRYEQYF. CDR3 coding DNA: TGTGCCAGCAGCCGGGACTCCTCTCGCTACGAGCAGTACTTC.

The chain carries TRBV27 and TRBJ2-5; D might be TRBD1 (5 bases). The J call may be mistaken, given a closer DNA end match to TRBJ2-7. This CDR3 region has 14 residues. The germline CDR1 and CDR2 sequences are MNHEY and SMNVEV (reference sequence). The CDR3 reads CASSLKGNSYEQYF. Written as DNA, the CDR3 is TGTGCCAGCAGTTTAAAGGGGAACTCCTACGAGCAGTACTTC.

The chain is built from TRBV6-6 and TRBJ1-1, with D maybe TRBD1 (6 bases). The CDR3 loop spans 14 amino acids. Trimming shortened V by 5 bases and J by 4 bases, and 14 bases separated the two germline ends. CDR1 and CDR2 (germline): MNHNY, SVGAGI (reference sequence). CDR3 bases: TGTGCCAGCAGTCCACAGGGTCTGGGCACTGAAGCTTTCTTT. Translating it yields CASSPQGLGTEAFF.

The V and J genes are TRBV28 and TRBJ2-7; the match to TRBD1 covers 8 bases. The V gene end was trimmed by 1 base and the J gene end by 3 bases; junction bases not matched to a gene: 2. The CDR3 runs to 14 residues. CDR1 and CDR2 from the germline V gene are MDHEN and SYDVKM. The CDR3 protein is CASSLSGGVYEQYF. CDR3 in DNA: TGTGCCAGCAGTTTATCAGGGGGCGTCTACGAGCAGTACTTC.

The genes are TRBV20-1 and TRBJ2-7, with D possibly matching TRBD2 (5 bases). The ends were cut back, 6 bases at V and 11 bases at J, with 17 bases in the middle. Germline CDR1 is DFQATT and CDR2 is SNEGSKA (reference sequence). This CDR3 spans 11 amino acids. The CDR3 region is CSAKRGFLEYF. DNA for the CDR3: TGCAGTGCGAAGCGAGGGTTTTTGGAGTACTTC.

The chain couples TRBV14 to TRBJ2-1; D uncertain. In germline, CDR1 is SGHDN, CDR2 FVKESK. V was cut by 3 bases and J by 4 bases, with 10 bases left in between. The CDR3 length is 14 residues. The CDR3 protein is CASSHRGPYNEQFF. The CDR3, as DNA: TGTGCCAGCAGCCACCGCGGACCGTACAATGAGCAGTTCTTC.

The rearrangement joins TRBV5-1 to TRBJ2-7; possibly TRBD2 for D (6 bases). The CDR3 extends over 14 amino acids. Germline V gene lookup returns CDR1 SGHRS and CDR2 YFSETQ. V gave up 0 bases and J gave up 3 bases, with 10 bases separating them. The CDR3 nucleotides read TGCGCCAGCAGCTTGGTTCCTAGCGACTACGAGCAGTACTTC. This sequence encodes CASSLVPSDYEQYF.

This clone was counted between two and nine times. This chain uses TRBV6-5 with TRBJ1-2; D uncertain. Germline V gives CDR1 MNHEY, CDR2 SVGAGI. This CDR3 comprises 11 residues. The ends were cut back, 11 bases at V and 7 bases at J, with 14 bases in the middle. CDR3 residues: CAPRGLAGYTF. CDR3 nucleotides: TGTGCCCCCCGAGGGTTAGCTGGCTACACCTTC.

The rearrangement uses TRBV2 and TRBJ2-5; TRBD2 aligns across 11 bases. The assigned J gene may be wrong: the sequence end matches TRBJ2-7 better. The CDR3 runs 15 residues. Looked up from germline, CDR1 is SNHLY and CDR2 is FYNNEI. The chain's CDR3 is CASSLRLAGSYEQYF. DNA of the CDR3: TGTGCCAGCAGCCTCCGACTAGCGGGATCCTACGAGCAGTACTTC.

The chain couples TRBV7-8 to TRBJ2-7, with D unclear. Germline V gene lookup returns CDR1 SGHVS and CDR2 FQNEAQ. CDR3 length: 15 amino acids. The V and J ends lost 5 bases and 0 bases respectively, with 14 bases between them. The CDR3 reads CASSRIDTSSYEQYF. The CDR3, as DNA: TGTGCCAGCAGCCGAATTGATACTTCCTCCTACGAGCAGTACTTC.

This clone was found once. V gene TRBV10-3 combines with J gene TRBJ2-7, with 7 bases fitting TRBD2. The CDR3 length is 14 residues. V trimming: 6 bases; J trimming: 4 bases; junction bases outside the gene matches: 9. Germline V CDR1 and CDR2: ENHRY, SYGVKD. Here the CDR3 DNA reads TGTGCCATCAGGGAGCATGGCGGGAGTTACGAGCAGTACTTC. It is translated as CAIREHGGSYEQYF.

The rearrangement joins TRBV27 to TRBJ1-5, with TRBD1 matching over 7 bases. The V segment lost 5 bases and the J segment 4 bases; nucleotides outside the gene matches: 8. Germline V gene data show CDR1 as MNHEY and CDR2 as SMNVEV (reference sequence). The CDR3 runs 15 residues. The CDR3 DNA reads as TGTGCCAGCAGTACCCGGACAGGAGCAAATCAGCCCCAGCATTTT. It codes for CASSTRTGANQPQHF.

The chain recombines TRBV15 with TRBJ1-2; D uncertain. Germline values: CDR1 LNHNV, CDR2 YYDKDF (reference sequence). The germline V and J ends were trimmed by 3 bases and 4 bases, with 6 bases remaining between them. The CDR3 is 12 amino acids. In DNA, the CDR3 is TGTGCCACCAGCAGCGTGAGCTATGGCTACACCTTC. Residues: CATSSVSYGYTF.

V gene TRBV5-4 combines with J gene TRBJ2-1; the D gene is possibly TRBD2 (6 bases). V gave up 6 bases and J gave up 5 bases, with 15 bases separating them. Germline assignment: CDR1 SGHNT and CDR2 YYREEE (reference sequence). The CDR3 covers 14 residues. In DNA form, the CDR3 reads TGTGCCAGCACCAAATGGGACTTCGACAATGAGCAGTTCTTC. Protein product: CASTKWDFDNEQFF.

In DNA form, the CDR3 reads TGTGCCAGCAGCACATCACCGGGACAGGGGGTGATAGTGTACTTC. This codes for CASSTSPGQGVIVYF. This chain joins TRBV7-9 and TRBJ2-7; 11 positions match TRBD1. The CDR3 is 15 amino acids. The germline gives CDR1 SEHNR, CDR2 FQNEAQ (reference sequence). J gave up 12 bases and V 5 bases, and 15 bases lay outside the gene matches.

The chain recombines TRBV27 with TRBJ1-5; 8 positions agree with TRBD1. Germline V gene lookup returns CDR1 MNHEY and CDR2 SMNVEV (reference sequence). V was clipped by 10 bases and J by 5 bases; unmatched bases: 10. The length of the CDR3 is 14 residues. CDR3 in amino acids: CATSINRGDQPQHF. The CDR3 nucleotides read TGTGCCACCTCAATCAACAGGGGGGATCAGCCCCAGCATTTT.

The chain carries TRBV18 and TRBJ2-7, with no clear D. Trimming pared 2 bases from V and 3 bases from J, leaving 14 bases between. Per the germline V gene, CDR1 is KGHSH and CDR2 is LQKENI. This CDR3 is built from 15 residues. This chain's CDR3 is CASSPGPGQIYEQYF. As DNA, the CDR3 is TGTGCCAGCTCACCAGGCCCCGGGCAGATCTACGAGCAGTACTTC. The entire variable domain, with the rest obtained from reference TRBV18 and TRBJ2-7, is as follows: NAGVMQNPRHLVRRRGQEARLRCSPMKGHSHVYWYRQLPEEGLKFMVYLQKENIIDESGMPKERFSAEFPKEGPSILRIQQVVRGDSAAYFCASSPGPGQIYEQYFGPGTRLTVT.

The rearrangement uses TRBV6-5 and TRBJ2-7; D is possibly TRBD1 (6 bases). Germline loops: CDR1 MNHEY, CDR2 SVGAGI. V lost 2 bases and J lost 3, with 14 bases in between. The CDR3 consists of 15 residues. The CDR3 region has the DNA TGTGCCAGCAGTTACGGCACAGGGCTAAACTACGAGCAGTACTTC. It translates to CASSYGTGLNYEQYF.

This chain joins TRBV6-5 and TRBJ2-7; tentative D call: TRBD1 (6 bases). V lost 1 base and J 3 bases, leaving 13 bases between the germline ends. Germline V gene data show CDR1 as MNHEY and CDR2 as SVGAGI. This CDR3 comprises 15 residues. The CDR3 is CASSYLNRVSYEQYF. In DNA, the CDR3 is TGTGCCAGCAGTTACTTAAACAGGGTTAGCTACGAGCAGTACTTC.

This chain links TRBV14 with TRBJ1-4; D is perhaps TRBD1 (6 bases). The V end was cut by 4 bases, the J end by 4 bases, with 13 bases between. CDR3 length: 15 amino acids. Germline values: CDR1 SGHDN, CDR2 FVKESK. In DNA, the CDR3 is TGTGCCAGCAGCCTCCGACAGGACGGTAATGAAAAACTGTTTTTT. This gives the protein CASSLRQDGNEKLFF.

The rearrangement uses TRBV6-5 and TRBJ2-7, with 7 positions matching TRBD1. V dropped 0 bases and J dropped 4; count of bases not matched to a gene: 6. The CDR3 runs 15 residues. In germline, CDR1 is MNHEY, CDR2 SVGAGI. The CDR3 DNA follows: TGTGCCAGCAGTTACTCGCGCACAGGGGCGTACGAGCAGTACTTC. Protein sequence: CASSYSRTGAYEQYF.

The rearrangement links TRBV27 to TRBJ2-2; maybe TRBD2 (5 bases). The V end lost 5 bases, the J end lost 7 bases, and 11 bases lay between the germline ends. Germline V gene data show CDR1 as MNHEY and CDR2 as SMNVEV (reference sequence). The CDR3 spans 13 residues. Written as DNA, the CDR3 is TGTGCCAGCAGTACACTAGTAGGCGGGGAGCTGTTTTTT. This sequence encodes CASSTLVGGELFF.

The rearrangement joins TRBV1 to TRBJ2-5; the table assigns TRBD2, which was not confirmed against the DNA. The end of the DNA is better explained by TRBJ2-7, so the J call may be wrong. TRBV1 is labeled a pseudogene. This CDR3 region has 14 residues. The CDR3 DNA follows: TGCACCAGCAGCCCGGGACTAGTCGTTTACGAGCAGTACTTC. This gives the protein CTSSPGLVVYEQYF.

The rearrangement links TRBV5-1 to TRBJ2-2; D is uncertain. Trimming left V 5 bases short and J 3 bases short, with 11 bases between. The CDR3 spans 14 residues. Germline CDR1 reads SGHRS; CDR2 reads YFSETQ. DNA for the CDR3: TGCGCCAGCAGTTTCGGGTCCGACACCGGGGAGCTGTTTTTT. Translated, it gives CASSFGSDTGELFF.

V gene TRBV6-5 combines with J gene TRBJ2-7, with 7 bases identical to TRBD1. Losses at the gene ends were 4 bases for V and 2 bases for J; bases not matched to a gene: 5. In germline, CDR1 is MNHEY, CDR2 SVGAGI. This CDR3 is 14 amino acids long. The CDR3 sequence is CASSSGQSAYEQYF. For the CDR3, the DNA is TGTGCCAGCAGTTCGGGACAGTCGGCCTACGAGCAGTACTTC.

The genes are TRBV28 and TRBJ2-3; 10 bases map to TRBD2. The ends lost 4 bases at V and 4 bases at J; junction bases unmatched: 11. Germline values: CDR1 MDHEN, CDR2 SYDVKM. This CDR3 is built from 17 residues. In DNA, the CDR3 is TGTGCCAGCAGTTCCCCGACGGGTCTAGCGGGGGCAGATACGCAGTATTTT. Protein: CASSSPTGLAGADTQYF.

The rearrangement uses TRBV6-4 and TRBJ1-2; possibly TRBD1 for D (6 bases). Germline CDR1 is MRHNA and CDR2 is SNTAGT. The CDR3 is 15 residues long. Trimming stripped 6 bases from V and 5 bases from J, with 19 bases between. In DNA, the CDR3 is TGTGCCAGCAGGGGCCTATCGGCAGGGGAATATGGCTACACCTTC. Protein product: CASRGLSAGEYGYTF.